Each of the 11 T cell receptor beta chains below was sequenced from the same sample in a study of cytomegalovirus exposure and HLA in healthy donors. It was with 60 Vbeta and 13 Jbeta primers that the PCR ran. The method was immunoSEQ multiplex PCR; TCRdb's version includes in-frame clones alone and lacks a portion of them. The table shows approximately 130,000 clones, with around 78% occurring only once. Material: PBMCs. These receptors came from a woman in her 50s in good health and CMV-seronegative.

The J gene is TRBJ2-7, the V gene TRBV5-4; unclear D gene. With 1 base removed from V and 12 bases from J, the gap between germline ends came to 20 bases. The germline gives CDR1 SGHNT, CDR2 YYREEE (reference sequence). The CDR3 runs to 14 residues. CDR3 nucleotide sequence: TGTGCCAGCAGCTTGCCTAAACAAGCGTCAAAAAGGTACTTC. Its protein product is CASSLPKQASKRYF.

The V and J genes are TRBV7-8 and TRBJ2-1, with D tentatively TRBD1 (6 bases). CDR1 is SGHVS and CDR2 is FQNEAQ in the germline V gene. V was clipped by 6 bases and J by 6 bases, with 15 bases between them. CDR3 length: 14 residues. As DNA, the CDR3 is TGTGCCAGCAGACCGCCTAAACAGGGCAATGAGCAGTTCTTC. Translated: CASRPPKQGNEQFF.

V usage is TRBV9 and J usage is TRBJ1-4; D gene uncertain. This CDR3 has 15 amino acids. V was clipped by 0 bases and J by 7 bases, with 13 bases between them. CDR1 and CDR2 from the germline V gene are SGDLS and YYNGEE. The CDR3 here is CASSVEQQLGEKLFF. DNA for the CDR3: TGTGCCAGCAGCGTAGAACAACAGCTTGGTGAAAAACTGTTTTTT. The full variable domain, in which reference TRBV9 and TRBJ1-4 provide the parts outside the CDR3, is DSGVTQTPKHLITATGQRVTLRCSPRSGDLSVYWYQQSLDQGLQFLIQYYNGEERAKGNILERFSAQQFPDLHSELNLSSLELGDSALYFCASSVEQQLGEKLFFGSGTQLSVL.

Concerning this clone itself: An end of the junction differs from the germline gene, which may be a read error. The rearrangement joins TRBV7-9 to TRBJ2-3; TRBD2 aligns across 13 bases. Looked up from germline, CDR1 is SEHNR and CDR2 is FQNEAQ (reference sequence). The CDR3 contains 17 residues. The CDR3 nucleotides are TGTTCCAGCAGCTTAGCGGGCACTAGCGGGAGGGGAGATACGCAGTATTTT. Translated, it gives CSSSLAGTSGRGDTQYF.

The chain combines TRBV23-1 with TRBJ2-7, with 10 nucleotides matching TRBD1. TRBV23-1 falls under the ORF class, with uncertain function. This CDR3 contains 14 residues. The V and J ends lost 3 bases and 5 bases, in that order; junction bases with no gene match: 4. The CDR3 DNA reads as TGCGCCAGCAGTCAGGTGACAGGGGGCGACGAGCAGTACGTC. Translation gives CASSQVTGGDEQYV.

This chain uses TRBV5-4 with TRBJ2-3, with 9 nucleotides matching TRBD2. The CDR3 contains 16 residues. V lost 4 bases and J lost 5; bases outside the gene matches: 11. Germline CDR1 reads SGHNT; CDR2 reads YYREEE (reference sequence). The CDR3 DNA reads as TGTGCCAGCAGCCGGGTGGGGCGGGAGGGAGTAGATACGCAGTATTTT. Amino acids: CASSRVGREGVDTQYF.

This clone appeared a single time. The chain recombines TRBV19 with TRBJ2-6; 10 bases line up with TRBD1. The J segment lost 0 bases and the V segment lost 4 bases, leaving 3 bases of the junction unmatched. Germline V gene lookup returns CDR1 LNHDA and CDR2 SQIVND (reference sequence). CDR3 length: 17 residues. CDR3 in DNA: TGTGCCAGTAGTAGGGACAGGGGAAACTCTGGGGCCAACGTCCTGACTTTC. It specifies CASSRDRGNSGANVLTF. The variable domain in full, with the rest retrieved from reference TRBV19 and TRBJ2-6, is DGGITQSPKYLFRKEGQNVTLSCEQNLNHDAMYWYRQDPGQGLRLIYYSQIVNDFQKGDIAEGYSVSREKKESFPLTVTSAQKNPTAFYLCASSRDRGNSGANVLTFGAGSRLTVL.

This clone was observed a few times. Germline and junction disagree at one end, which may indicate a read error. This chain links TRBV6-4 with TRBJ1-1; D is ambiguous. The CDR3 sequence is 13 residues long. Germline CDR1 is MRHNA and CDR2 is SNTAGT. CDR3 DNA sequence: TGTGCCAGCAGTGTGGAGGTGAACCCTGAAGCTTTCTTT. Translation: CASSVEVNPEAFF.

The chain combines TRBV5-4 with TRBJ1-1, with a tentative D call TRBD1 (6 bases). The length of the CDR3 is 14 residues. The ends were cut back, 0 bases at V and 11 bases at J, with 17 bases in the middle. The germline CDR1 and CDR2 sequences are SGHNT and YYREEE (reference sequence). CDR3 DNA: TGTGCCAGCAGCTTGGGCCCTCAGGGGTCGGTGGCTTTCTTT. This translates into CASSLGPQGSVAFF.

The rearrangement joins TRBV19 to TRBJ1-1, with 8 positions matching TRBD1. This CDR3 has 14 residues. V was clipped by 10 bases and J by 0 bases; unmatched bases: 7. Germline CDR1 LNHDA, CDR2 SQIVND (reference sequence). The CDR3 here is CATRGQGVNTEAFF. As DNA, the CDR3 is TGTGCCACTCGCGGACAGGGTGTGAACACTGAAGCTTTCTTT.

The chain employs TRBV7-2 and TRBJ2-5, with D possibly matching TRBD2 (5 bases). The CDR3 is 14 amino acids. V was clipped by 3 bases and J by 2 bases, with 10 bases between them. Germline CDR1 SGHTA, CDR2 FQGNSA. This chain's CDR3 is CASSFGELQETQYF. The DNA of the CDR3 is TGTGCCAGCAGCTTCGGGGAACTACAAGAGACCCAGTACTTC. Drawing the rest from reference TRBV7-2 and TRBJ2-5, the complete variable domain is GAGVSQSPSNKVTEKGKDVELRCDPISGHTALYWYRQSLGQGLEFLIYFQGNSAPDKSGLPSDRFSAERTGGSVSTLTIQRTQQEDSAVYLCASSFGELQETQYFGPGTRLLVL.